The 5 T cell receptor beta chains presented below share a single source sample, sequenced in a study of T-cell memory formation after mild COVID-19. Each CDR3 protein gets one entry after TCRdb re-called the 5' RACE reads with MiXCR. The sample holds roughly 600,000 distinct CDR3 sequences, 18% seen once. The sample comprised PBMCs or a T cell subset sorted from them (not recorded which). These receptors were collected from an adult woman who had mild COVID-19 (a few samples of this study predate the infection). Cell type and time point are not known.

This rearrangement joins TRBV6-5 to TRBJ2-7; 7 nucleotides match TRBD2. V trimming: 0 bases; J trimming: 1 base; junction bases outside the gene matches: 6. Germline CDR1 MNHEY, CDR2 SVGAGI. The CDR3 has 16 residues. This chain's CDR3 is CASSYSGGGTSYEQYF. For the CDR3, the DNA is TGTGCCAGCAGTTACTCGGGCGGGGGAACGTCCTACGAGCAGTACTTC.

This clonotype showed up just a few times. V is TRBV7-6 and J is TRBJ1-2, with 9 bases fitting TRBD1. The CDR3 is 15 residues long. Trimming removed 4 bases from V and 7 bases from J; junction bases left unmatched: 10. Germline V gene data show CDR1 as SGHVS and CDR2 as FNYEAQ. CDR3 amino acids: CASSSIRDREAGYTF. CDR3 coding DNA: TGTGCCAGCAGCTCGATTCGGGACAGGGAGGCTGGCTACACCTTC.

CDR3 nucleotide sequence: TGTGCCAGTAGTCCGACTAGCGGGAGATTGGTGAATGAGCAGTTCTTC. Translating it yields CASSPTSGRLVNEQFF. The chain couples TRBV19 to TRBJ2-1; 12 bases map to TRBD2. This CDR3 has 16 residues. The J segment lost 7 bases and the V segment lost 5 bases, leaving 9 bases of the junction unmatched. Germline V gives CDR1 LNHDA, CDR2 SQIVND (reference sequence).

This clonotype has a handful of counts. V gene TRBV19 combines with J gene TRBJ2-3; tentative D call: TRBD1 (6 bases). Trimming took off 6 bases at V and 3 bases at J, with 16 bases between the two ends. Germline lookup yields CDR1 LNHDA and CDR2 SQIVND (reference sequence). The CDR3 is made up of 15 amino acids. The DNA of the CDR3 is TGTGCCAGTAGCTGGACAGCTTCATCAACAGATACGCAGTATTTT. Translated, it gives CASSWTASSTDTQYF.

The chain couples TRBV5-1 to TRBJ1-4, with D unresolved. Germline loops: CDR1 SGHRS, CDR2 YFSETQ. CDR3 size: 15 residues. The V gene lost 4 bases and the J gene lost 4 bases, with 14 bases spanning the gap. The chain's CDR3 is CASSADGRGNEKLFF. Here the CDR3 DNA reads TGCGCCAGCAGCGCCGACGGGCGAGGTAATGAAAAACTGTTTTTT.